The rows below give T cell receptor beta chains drawn from one sample of a study of PD-L1 blockade in urothelial cancer. The protocol was immunoSEQ multiplex PCR, while the TCRdb copy is restricted to in-frame clones and leaves out a portion. The repertoire holds about 70,000 clones, roughly 80% seen once, with about 4.7% in the top ten. Here the sequenced sample was PBMCs, taken around atezolizumab (anti-PD-L1) treatment. These receptors were collected from a man aged 65 to 85 with urothelial cancer. Both conserved end residues are part of each CDR3. A D gene is named only where the DNA matches it firmly. Where a row states a size, it is once, few, many or the class of an expanded clone; other rows omit it.

D	size	V	J	CDR3	DNA
TRBD1	NA	TRBV5-5	TRBJ1-1	CASSLQGWNTEAFF	TGTGCCAGCAGCCTACAGGGGTGGAACACTGAAGCTTTCTTT
TRBD2	NA	TRBV5-6	TRBJ2-5	CASSSALAGEGRGQYF	TGTGCCAGCAGCTCCGCCCTAGCGGGGGAGGGGAGAGGCCAGTACTTC
NA	few	TRBV29-1	TRBJ1-4	CSVHDRGEKLFF	TGCAGCGTTCACGACAGAGGTGAAAAACTGTTTTTT
NA	few	TRBV7-9	TRBJ2-2	CASSYPWRQGDTGELFF	TGTGCCAGCAGCTATCCATGGAGACAAGGGGACACCGGGGAGCTGTTTTTT
TRBD1	NA	TRBV29-1	TRBJ1-2	CSVEEGAYGYTF	TGCAGCGTTGAGGAGGGGGCGTATGGCTACACCTTC
TRBD2	NA	TRBV5-6	TRBJ2-7	CASSQGLAGVYEQYF	TGTGCCAGCAGCCAGGGACTAGCGGGAGTCTACGAGCAGTACTTC
TRBD1	NA	TRBV6-5	TRBJ1-2	CASTPVPGQRYGYTF	TGTGCCAGCACCCCCGTTCCGGGACAGCGCTATGGCTACACCTTC
NA	few	TRBV6-5	TRBJ1-5	CASSYSGGNGQPQHF	TGTGCCAGCAGTTACTCGGGGGGGAACGGTCAGCCCCAGCATTTT
TRBD1	NA	TRBV5-1	TRBJ2-7	CASSLGGVTGGASYEQYF	TGCGCCAGCAGCTTGGGGGGGGTGACAGGGGGCGCATCCTACGAGCAGTACTTC
NA	NA	TRBV19	TRBJ1-4	CASSIRSGGPSEKLFF	TGTGCCAGTAGTATTAGGAGCGGGGGACCGAGCGAAAAACTGTTTTTT
NA	NA	TRBV19	TRBJ2-6	CASSTQVGSGANVLTF	TGTGCCAGTAGTACCCAGGTGGGCTCTGGGGCCAACGTCCTGACTTTC
NA	once	TRBV28	TRBJ2-2	CASSLALVGELFF	TGTGCCAGCAGTTTAGCACTGGTCGGGGAGCTGTTTTTT
TRBD2	NA	TRBV5-1	TRBJ2-2	CASSLASGLAGARSAGELFF	TGCGCCAGCAGCTTGGCCAGTGGACTAGCGGGAGCTCGGTCGGCCGGGGAGCTGTTTTTT
NA	once	TRBV5-4	TRBJ2-7	CASSPPGTASYEQYF	TGTGCCAGCAGCCCCCCCGGGACTGCCTCCTACGAGCAGTACTTC
NA	once	TRBV9	TRBJ1-1	CASSVGLINTEAFF	TGTGCCAGCAGCGTAGGACTGATAAACACTGAAGCTTTCTTT
NA	NA	TRBV19	TRBJ2-3	CASGLGGSSADTQYF	TGTGCCAGTGGCTTGGGGGGATCGTCGGCAGATACGCAGTATTTT
TRBD1	NA	TRBV27	TRBJ2-6	CASSHQTGGTSGANVLTF	TGTGCCAGCAGTCACCAGACAGGGGGTACGTCTGGGGCCAACGTCCTGACTTTC
TRBD2	once	TRBV14	TRBJ2-2	CASSQARTSGSPNTGELFF	TGTGCCAGCAGCCAAGCCCGGACTAGCGGGAGCCCGAACACCGGGGAGCTGTTTTTT
TRBD2	NA	TRBV11-2	TRBJ2-3	CASSPGKAGTPTDTQYF	TGTGCCAGCAGTCCCGGGAAAGCGGGGACCCCCACAGATACGCAGTATTTT
TRBD1	NA	TRBV28	TRBJ1-4	CASRSQGAANEKLFF	TGTGCCAGCAGGTCTCAGGGGGCGGCTAATGAAAAACTGTTTTTT
TRBD1	NA	TRBV10-1	TRBJ2-7	CANQTGGKGHSYEQYF	TGCGCCAACCAGACAGGGGGGAAGGGGCACTCCTACGAGCAGTACTTC
TRBD1	NA	TRBV28	TRBJ2-7	CASTSGTGLIYEQYF	TGTGCCAGCACCTCCGGGACAGGGTTGATCTACGAGCAGTACTTC
NA	NA	TRBV10-2	TRBJ1-1	CASSVKGSTEAFF	TGCGCCAGCAGTGTAAAGGGGTCCACTGAAGCTTTCTTT
TRBD1	NA	TRBV7-9	TRBJ1-1	CASSPGQGTEAFF	TGTGCCAGCAGCCCCGGACAGGGCACTGAAGCTTTCTTT
NA	NA	TRBV4-2	TRBJ2-3	CASSQDGRGDTQYF	TGTGCCAGCAGCCAAGATGGTAGGGGAGATACGCAGTATTTT
NA	NA	TRBV5-1	TRBJ1-4	CASSLSGVEKLFF	TGCGCCAGCAGCTTGTCGGGGGTAGAAAAACTGTTTTTT
NA	NA	TRBV5-1	TRBJ2-1	CASSLIAEASSYNEQFF	TGCGCCAGCAGCTTGATCGCAGAGGCGAGCTCCTACAATGAGCAGTTCTTC